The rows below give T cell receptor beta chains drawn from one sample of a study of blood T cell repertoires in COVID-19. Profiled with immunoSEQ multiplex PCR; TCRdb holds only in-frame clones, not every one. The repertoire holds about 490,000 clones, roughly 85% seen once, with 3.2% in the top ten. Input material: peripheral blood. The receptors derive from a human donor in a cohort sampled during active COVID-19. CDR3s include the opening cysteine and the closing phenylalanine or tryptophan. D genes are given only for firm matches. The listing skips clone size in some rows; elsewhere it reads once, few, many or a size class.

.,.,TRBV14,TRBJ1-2,TGTGCCAGCAGCCCTAGTCACCAGGGGAACTATGGCTACACCTTC,CASSPSHQGNYGYTF
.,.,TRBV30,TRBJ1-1,TGTGCCTGGAGCGAGGGGGGGCACACTGAAGCTTTCTTT,CAWSEGGHTEAFF
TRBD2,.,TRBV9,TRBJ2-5,TGTGCCAGCAACCGGGGGGAAACCAGGAACGGGGAGACCCAGTACTTC,CASNRGETRNGETQYF
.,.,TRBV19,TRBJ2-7,TGTGCCAGTAGTATAGACCGGGATAATTGGTACGAGCAGTACTTC,CASSIDRDNWYEQYF
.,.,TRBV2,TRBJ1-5,TGTGCCAGCAGTGATCGCGAGGTCCAGCATTTT,CASSDREVQHF
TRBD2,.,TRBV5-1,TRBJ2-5,TGCGCCAGCACTCCCCTAGGACTAGACCAAGAGACCCAGTACTTC,CASTPLGLDQETQYF
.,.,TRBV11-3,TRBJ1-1,TGTGCCAGCGGCTTCAGGGAGGGCACTGAAGCTTTCTTT,CASGFREGTEAFF
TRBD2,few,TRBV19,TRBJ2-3,TGTGCCAGTAGCCCCAGACTAGCGGGAGATGGAGATACGCAGTATTTT,CASSPRLAGDGDTQYF
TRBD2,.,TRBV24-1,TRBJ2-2,TGTGCCACCAGTGATCCCGGACTAGCGGGAGAAGGCGGGGAGCTGTTTTTT,CATSDPGLAGEGGELFF
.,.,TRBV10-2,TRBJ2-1,TGCGCCAGCAGTCGAGGAGGAAACTCCTACAATGAGCAGTTCTTC,CASSRGGNSYNEQFF
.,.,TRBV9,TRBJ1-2,TGTGCCAGCAGCCCCACGGGCGACAGGATTTCGAGGGGCTACACCTTC,CASSPTGDRISRGYTF
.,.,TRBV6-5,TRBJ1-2,TGTGCCAGCAGTTTTCTTCCCGAGGGCTATGGCTACACCTTC,CASSFLPEGYGYTF
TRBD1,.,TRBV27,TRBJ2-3,TGTGCCAGCAGTTTAGAACAGGGGCCCGGCACAGATACGCAGTATTTT,CASSLEQGPGTDTQYF
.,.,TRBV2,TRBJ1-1,TGTGCCAGCACCCCCGACAGCCGGAACACTGAAGCTTTCTTT,CASTPDSRNTEAFF
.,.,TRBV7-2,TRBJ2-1,TGTGCCAGCAGCCGCGGGGCCGGACGCTATGAGCAGTTCTTC,CASSRGAGRYEQFF
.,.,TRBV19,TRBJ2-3,TGTGCCAGTAGTTCAAGGGGATTCACAGATACGCAGTATTTT,CASSSRGFTDTQYF
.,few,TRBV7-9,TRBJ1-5,TGTGCCAGCAGCCCTGACACGATCCAGCCCCAGCATTTT,CASSPDTIQPQHF
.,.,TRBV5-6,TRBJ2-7,TGTGCCAGCAGCTTGGGCGTCTACGAGCAGTACTTC,CASSLGVYEQYF
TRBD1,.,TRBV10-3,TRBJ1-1,TGTGCCATCAGTGCCGGACAGGGTTTCACTGAAGCTTTCTTT,CAISAGQGFTEAFF
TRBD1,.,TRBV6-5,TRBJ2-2,TGTGCCAGCAGCTCCGGGACAGGACACACCGGGGAGCTGTTTTTT,CASSSGTGHTGELFF
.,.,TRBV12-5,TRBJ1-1,TGTGCTAGTGGTCTCAAGAGCAACACTGAAGCTTTCTTT,CASGLKSNTEAFF
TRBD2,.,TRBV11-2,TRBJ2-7,TGTGCCAGCAGCCCTTTATCTCGCGGGAGGAAGGTCCCCTACGAGCAGTACTTC,CASSPLSRGRKVPYEQYF
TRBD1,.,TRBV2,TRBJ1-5,TGTGCCAGCAGCGAAGGTACAGGGGGACTCCAGCATTTT,CASSEGTGGLQHF
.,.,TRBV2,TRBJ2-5,TGTGCCAGCAAAGAGGGAACCCACCAAGAGACCCAGTACTTC,CASKEGTHQETQYF
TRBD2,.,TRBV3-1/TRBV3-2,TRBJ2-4,TGTGCCAGCAGCCCTCGACTAGCGAACATTCAGTACTTC,CASSPRLANIQYF
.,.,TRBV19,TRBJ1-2,TGTGCCAGTCGGAGATCTGGCGAGGGCTACACCTTC,CASRRSGEGYTF
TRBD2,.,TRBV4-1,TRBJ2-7,TGCGCCAGCAGCCTAAACGGGCTAGCGGGGACCTCCTACGAGCAGTACTTC,CASSLNGLAGTSYEQYF
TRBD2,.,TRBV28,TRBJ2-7,TGTGCCAGCAGCCGCGGGGGGCGCTACGAGCAGTACTTC,CASSRGGRYEQYF
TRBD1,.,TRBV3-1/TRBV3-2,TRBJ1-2,TGTGCCAGCAGCCAAGCCACAGGGGGATATGGCTACACCTTC,CASSQATGGYGYTF
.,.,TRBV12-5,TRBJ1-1,TGTGCTAGTGGTTTGGTGGGACCGGGGGGTGAAGCTTTCTTT,CASGLVGPGGEAFF
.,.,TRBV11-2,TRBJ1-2,TGTGCCAGCAGTAGAAGGACAGATGGCTACACCTTC,CASSRRTDGYTF
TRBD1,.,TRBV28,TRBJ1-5,TGTGCCAGCAGTTCTTGGGACAGGGGCTGGGAGCCCCAGCATTTT,CASSSWDRGWEPQHF
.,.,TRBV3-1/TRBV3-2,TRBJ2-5,TGTGCCAGCAGCCAAGGCGGGGAAGTGGAGACCCAGTACTTC,CASSQGGEVETQYF
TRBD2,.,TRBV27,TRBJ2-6,TGTGCCAGCAGTGGGACTAGCGGGCCCTCTGGGGCCAACGTCCTGACTTTC,CASSGTSGPSGANVLTF
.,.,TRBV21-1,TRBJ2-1,TGTGCCAGCAGCAAAGGCGCTAGCGGGAGTAATGAGCAGTTCTTC,CASSKGASGSNEQFF
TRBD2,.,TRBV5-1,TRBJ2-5,TGCGCCAGCAGCTTGGACGGGAGGGGAGAGACCCAGTACTTC,CASSLDGRGETQYF
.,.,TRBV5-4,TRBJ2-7,TGTGCCAGCAGCCCTGGACAAGGGGAGCAGTACTTC,CASSPGQGEQYF
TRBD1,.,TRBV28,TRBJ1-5,TGTGCCAGCAGCTATTCCGGGACAGGTTATAGCAATCAGCCCCAGCATTTT,CASSYSGTGYSNQPQHF
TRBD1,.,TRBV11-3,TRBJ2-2,TGTGCCAGCAGCCCGACAGGGGGCCTCACCGGGGAGCTGTTTTTT,CASSPTGGLTGELFF
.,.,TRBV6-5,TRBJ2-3,TGTGCCAGCAGTCGCGGGACAGAGACAGATACGCAGTATTTT,CASSRGTETDTQYF
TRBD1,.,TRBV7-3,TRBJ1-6,TGTGCCAGCAGCTCCGGGACAGCCGTCGATTCACCCCTCCACTTT,CASSSGTAVDSPLHF
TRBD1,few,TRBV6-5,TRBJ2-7,TGTGCCAGCAGTTACGGCCCACGACAGGGTAAGAACGAGCAGTACTTC,CASSYGPRQGKNEQYF